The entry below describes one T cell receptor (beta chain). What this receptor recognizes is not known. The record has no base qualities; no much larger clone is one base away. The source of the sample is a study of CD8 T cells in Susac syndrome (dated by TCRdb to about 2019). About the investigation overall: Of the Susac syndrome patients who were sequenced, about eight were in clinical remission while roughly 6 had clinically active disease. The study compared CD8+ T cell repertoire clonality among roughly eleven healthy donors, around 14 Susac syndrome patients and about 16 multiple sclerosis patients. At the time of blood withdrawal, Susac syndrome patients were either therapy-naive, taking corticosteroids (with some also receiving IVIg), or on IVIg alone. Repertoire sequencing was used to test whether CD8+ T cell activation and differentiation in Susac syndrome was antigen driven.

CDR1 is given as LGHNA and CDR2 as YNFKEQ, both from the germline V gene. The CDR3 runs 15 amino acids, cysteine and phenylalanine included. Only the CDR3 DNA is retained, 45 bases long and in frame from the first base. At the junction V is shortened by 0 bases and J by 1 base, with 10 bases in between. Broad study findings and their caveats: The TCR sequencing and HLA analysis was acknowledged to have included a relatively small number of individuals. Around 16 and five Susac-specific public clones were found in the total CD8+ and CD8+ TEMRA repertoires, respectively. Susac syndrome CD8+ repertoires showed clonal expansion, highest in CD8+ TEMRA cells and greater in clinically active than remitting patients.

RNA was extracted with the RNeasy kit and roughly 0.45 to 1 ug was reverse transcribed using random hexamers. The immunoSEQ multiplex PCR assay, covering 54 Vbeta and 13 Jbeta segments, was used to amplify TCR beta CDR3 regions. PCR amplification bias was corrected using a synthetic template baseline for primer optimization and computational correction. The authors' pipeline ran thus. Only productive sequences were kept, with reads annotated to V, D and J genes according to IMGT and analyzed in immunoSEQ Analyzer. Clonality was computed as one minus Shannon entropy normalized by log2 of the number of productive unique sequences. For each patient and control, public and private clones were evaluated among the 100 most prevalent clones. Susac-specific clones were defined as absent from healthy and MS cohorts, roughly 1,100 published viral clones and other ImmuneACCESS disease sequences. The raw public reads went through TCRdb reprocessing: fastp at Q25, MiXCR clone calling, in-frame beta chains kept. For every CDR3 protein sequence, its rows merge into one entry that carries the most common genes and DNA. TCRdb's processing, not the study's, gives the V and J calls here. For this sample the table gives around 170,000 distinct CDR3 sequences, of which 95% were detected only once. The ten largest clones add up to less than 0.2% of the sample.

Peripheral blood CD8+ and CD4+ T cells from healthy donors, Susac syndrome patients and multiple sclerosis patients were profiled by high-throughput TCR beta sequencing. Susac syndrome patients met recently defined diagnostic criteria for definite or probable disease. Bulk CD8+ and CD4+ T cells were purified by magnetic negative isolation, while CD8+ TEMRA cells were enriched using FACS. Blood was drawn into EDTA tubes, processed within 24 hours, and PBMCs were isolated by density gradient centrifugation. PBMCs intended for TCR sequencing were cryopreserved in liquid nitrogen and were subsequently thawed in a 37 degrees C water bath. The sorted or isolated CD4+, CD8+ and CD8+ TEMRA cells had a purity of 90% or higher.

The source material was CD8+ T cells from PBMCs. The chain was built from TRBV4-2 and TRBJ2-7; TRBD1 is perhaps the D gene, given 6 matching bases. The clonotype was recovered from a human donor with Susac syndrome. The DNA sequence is TGTGCCAGCAGCCAAGAGGGACATTCTTCCTACGAGCAGTACTTC. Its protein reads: CASSQEGHSSYEQYF.